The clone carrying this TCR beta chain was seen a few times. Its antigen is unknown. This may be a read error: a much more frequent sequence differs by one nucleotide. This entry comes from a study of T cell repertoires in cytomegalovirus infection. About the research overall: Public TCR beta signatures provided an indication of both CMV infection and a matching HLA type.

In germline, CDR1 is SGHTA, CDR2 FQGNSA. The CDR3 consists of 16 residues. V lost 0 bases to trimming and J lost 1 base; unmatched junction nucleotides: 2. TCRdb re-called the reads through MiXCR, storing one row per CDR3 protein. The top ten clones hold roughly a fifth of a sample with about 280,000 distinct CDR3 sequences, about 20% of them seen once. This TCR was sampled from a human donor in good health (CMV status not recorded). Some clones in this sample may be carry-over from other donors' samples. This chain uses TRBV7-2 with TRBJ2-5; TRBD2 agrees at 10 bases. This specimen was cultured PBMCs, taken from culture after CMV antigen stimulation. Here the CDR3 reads CASSLAASGSQETQYF. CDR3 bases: TGTGCCAGCAGCTTAGCGGCTAGCGGGAGCCAAGAGACCCAGTACTTC.